The present entry profiles one TCR beta chain with its context. For TCRbeta, the library was prepared with unique molecular identifiers. MiXCR was run by TCRdb on the PCR reads, yielding one entry per CDR3 protein. The repertoire holds 900,000 or so distinct CDR3 sequences, with 16% as singletons. The data are from a study of T-cell reconstitution after alpha-beta-depleted transplantation in children. CDR3 length: 11 residues. Between the trimmed V and J ends, which lost 7 bases and 8 bases, there was a span of 9 bases. The genes are TRBV12-3 or TRBV12-4 and TRBJ2-1; D remains unclear. The clonotype comes from a male patient between 5 and 17 years old who had a stem cell transplant for acute lymphoblastic leukemia, so the T cells may come from the graft donor. Sequenced material: PBMCs, mostly from graft donor cells, taken 360 days after TCRalphabeta/CD19-depleted stem cell transplant. CDR3 sequence (DNA): TGTGCCAGCATGGGGTGGGATGAGCAGTTCTTC. It is translated as CASMGWDEQFF.